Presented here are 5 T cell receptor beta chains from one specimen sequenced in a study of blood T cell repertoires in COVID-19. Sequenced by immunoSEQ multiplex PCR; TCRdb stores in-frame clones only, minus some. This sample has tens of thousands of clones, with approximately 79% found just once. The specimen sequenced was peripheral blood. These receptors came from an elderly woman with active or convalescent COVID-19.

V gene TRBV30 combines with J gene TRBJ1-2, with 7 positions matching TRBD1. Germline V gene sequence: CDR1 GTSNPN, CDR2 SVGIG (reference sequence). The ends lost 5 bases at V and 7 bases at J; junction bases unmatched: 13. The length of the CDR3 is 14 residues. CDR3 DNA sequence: TGTGCCTGGGCAGGGACAGTTAAACCGGTTGGCTACACCTTC. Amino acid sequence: CAWAGTVKPVGYTF.

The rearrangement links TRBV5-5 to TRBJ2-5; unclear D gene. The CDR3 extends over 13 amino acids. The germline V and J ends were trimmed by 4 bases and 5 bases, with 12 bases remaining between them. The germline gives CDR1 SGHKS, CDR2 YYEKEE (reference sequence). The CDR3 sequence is CASSLLPEETQYF. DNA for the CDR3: TGTGCCAGCAGCCTACTACCGGAGGAGACCCAGTACTTC.

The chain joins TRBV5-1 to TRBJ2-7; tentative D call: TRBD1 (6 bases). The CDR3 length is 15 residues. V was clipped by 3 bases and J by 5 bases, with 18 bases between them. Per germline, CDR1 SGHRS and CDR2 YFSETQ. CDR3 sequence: CASSSWPYRENEQYF. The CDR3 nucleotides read TGCGCCAGCAGCTCCTGGCCGTACAGGGAAAACGAGCAGTACTTC.

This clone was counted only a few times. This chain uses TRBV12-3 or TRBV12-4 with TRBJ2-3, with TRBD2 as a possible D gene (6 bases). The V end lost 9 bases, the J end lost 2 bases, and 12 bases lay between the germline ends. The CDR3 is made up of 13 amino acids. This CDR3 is CASSTSSTDTQYF. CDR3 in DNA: TGTGCCAGTTCGACTAGTTCCACAGATACGCAGTATTTT.

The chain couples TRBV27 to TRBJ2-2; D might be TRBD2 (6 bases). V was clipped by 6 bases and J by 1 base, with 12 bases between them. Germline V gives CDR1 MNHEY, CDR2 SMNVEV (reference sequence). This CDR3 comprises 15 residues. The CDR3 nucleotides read TGTGCCAGCAGCTGGGGGACTTTGAACACCGGGGAGCTGTTTTTT. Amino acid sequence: CASSWGTLNTGELFF.